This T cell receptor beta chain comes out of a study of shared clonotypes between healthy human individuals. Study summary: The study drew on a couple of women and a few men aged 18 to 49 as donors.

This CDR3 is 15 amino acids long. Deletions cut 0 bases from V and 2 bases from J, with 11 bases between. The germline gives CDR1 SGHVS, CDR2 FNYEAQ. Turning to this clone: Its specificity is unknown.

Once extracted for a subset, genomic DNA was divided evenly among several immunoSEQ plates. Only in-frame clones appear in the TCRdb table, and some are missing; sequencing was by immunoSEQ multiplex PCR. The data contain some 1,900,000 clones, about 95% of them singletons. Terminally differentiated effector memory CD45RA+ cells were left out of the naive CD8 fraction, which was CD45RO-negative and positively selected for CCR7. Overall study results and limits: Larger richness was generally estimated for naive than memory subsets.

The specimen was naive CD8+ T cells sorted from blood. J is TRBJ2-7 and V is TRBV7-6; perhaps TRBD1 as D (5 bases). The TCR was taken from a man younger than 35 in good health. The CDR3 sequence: CASSLAVGAAYEQYF. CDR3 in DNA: TGTGCCAGCAGCTTAGCAGTAGGGGCGGCCTACGAGCAGTACTTC.